These 20 T cell receptor beta chains were sequenced from one sample in a study of shared clonotypes between healthy human individuals. CD45RO-negative, CCR7-positively selected cells formed the naive CD8 fraction, excluding terminally differentiated effector memory CD45RA+ cells. Sequenced by immunoSEQ multiplex PCR; TCRdb stores in-frame clones only, minus some. The sample includes more than 2 million clones, 90% to 95% of them seen just once. The specimen sequenced was naive CD8+ T cells from PBMCs. The receptors were gathered from a man between 18 and 29 years old in good health. Some clones in this sample may be carry-over from other donors' samples.

Note on this clone: Other DNA sequences in this sample translate to the same CDR3. J is TRBJ2-7 and V is TRBV27; the D gene could be TRBD1 or TRBD2 (5 bases each). V was shortened by 4 bases and J by 0 bases, with 7 bases between the two germline ends. CDR3 length: 13 amino acids. From germline, CDR1 is MNHEY and CDR2 SMNVEV (reference sequence). Here the CDR3 reads CASSYGGSYEQYF. In DNA form, the CDR3 reads TGTGCCAGCAGTTATGGGGGCTCCTACGAGCAGTACTTC.

This chain uses TRBV5-1 with TRBJ2-3; 10 nucleotides agree with TRBD2. J was trimmed by 5 bases and V by 4 bases; bases with no gene match: 10. Germline CDR1 reads SGHRS; CDR2 reads YFSETQ. This CDR3 has 16 amino acids. CDR3 region: CASSGTSAGGRDTQYF. The CDR3 nucleotides are TGCGCCAGCAGCGGGACTAGCGCAGGGGGCCGAGATACGCAGTATTTT.

The chain links TRBV2 to TRBJ2-1; D might be TRBD2 (6 bases). From germline, CDR1 is SNHLY and CDR2 FYNNEI. Trimming took 2 bases from V and 0 from J, leaving 14 bases between them. There are 17 residues in the CDR3. The CDR3 protein is CASSESLAQSSYNEQFF. CDR3 DNA: TGTGCCAGCAGTGAAAGCCTAGCGCAGAGCTCCTACAATGAGCAGTTCTTC.

CDR3 bases: TGTGCCAGCAGTTCACCAGGGGCCGAAGCTTTCTTT. This translates into CASSSPGAEAFF. The V and J genes are TRBV11-2 and TRBJ1-1; D may be TRBD1 (6 bases). The germline CDR1 and CDR2 sequences are SGHAT and FQNNGV. Trimming cost V 6 bases and J 8 bases, with 13 bases left between them. This CDR3 is built from 12 residues.

A word on this clone: A clone one base away is much larger, so this may be a read error. The chain couples TRBV13 to TRBJ1-1; no clear D. Germline CDR1 and CDR2: PRHDT and FYEKMQ (reference sequence). Trimming left V 4 bases short and J 1 base short, with 1 base between. CDR3 length: 11 residues. The CDR3 nucleotides are TGTGCCAGCAGCTCGAACACTGAAGCTTTCTTT. This gives the protein CASSSNTEAFF.

This clone was seen just once. V gene TRBV7-9 combines with J gene TRBJ2-3; D might be TRBD2 (5 bases). V shed 5 bases and J shed 1 base, with 10 bases lying between them. In germline, CDR1 is SEHNR, CDR2 FQNEAQ (reference sequence). The CDR3 totals 14 residues. The CDR3 sequence is CASSLAEGTDTQYF. CDR3 coding DNA: TGTGCCAGCAGCCTGGCGGAGGGCACAGATACGCAGTATTTT.

The chain couples TRBV6-5 to TRBJ1-2, with D possibly matching TRBD1 (6 bases). The CDR3 contains 13 residues. Germline values: CDR1 MNHEY, CDR2 SVGAGI. V was clipped by 6 bases and J by 2 bases, with 10 bases between them. CDR3 coding DNA: TGTGCCAGCAGCGGGGGCGCAAACTATGGCTACACCTTC. This gives the protein CASSGGANYGYTF.

This clone has only one observation. This chain uses TRBV5-1 with TRBJ1-1; D is uncertain. This CDR3 region has 15 residues. CDR1 and CDR2 from the germline V gene are SGHRS and YFSETQ. Trimming left V 0 bases short and J 0 bases short, with 9 bases between. CDR3 coding DNA: TGCGCCAGCAGCTTGGTTGGGGAGCTGAACACTGAAGCTTTCTTT. Encoded protein: CASSLVGELNTEAFF.

The chain links TRBV28 to TRBJ1-1; D is unresolved. The V and J ends lost 3 bases and 2 bases respectively, with 10 bases between them. Germline CDR1 reads MDHEN; CDR2 reads SYDVKM. The CDR3 totals 14 residues. The CDR3 DNA is TGTGCCAGCAGTTTTTTCGCAGGCAACACTGAAGCTTTCTTT. Its translation: CASSFFAGNTEAFF.

The rearrangement joins TRBV11-2 to TRBJ2-7; D not certain. V was cut by 4 bases and J by 5 bases, with 15 bases left in between. Germline V CDR1 and CDR2: SGHAT, FQNNGV. This CDR3 is built from 14 residues. CDR3: CASSSDGGFDEQYF. CDR3 DNA: TGTGCCAGCAGCTCCGACGGCGGTTTCGACGAGCAGTACTTC.

Only one count was recorded for this clone. V usage is TRBV7-2 and J usage is TRBJ2-3; D is unclear. The germline CDR1 and CDR2 sequences are SGHTA and FQGNSA. The length of the CDR3 is 10 residues. Trimming removed 6 bases from V and 4 bases from J, with 2 bases in between. CDR3 sequence: CASRADTQYF. CDR3 in DNA: TGTGCCAGCAGGGCAGATACGCAGTATTTT.

The V and J genes are TRBV27 and TRBJ1-1; D remains unclear. The CDR3 extends over 13 amino acids. The V end lost 5 bases, the J end lost 7 bases, and 14 bases lay between the germline ends. Germline CDR1 MNHEY, CDR2 SMNVEV (reference sequence). This CDR3 reads CASSPYPAFEAFF. The CDR3 region has the DNA TGTGCCAGCAGTCCCTACCCCGCATTTGAAGCTTTCTTT.

The chain links TRBV18 to TRBJ2-7, with 9 bases matching TRBD2. The CDR3 sequence is 17 residues long. The trim removed 6 bases at V and 2 bases at J, leaving 14 bases unmatched. The germline CDR1 and CDR2 sequences are KGHSH and LQKENI. This chain's CDR3 is CASSLSSGVALPYEQYF. CDR3 coding DNA: TGTGCCAGCTCGCTGTCTAGCGGGGTGGCCCTACCCTACGAGCAGTACTTC.

Only one count was recorded for this clone. The chain recombines TRBV7-8 with TRBJ2-5; D uncertain. Germline V CDR1 and CDR2: SGHVS, FQNEAQ. V dropped 7 bases and J dropped 7 bases, with 19 bases sitting between them. The CDR3 loop spans 14 amino acids. CDR3 residues: CASTPPGLTRTQYF. DNA for the CDR3: TGTGCCAGCACCCCCCCCGGGCTAACAAGGACCCAGTACTTC.

The chain employs TRBV27 and TRBJ1-3, with D unclear. V dropped 3 bases and J dropped 0 bases, with 6 bases sitting between them. CDR3 length equals 14 residues. The germline gives CDR1 MNHEY, CDR2 SMNVEV (reference sequence). The CDR3 region is CASSFSSSGNTIYF. Here the CDR3 DNA reads TGTGCCAGCAGTTTCTCGAGCTCTGGAAACACCATATATTTT.

Of note for this clone: This same CDR3 is encoded by further DNA sequences in the sample. V and J are TRBV10-1 and TRBJ2-5; D gene unclear. V gave up 3 bases and J gave up 4 bases, with 3 bases separating them. Germline lookup yields CDR1 WNHNN and CDR2 SYGVQD (reference sequence). The CDR3 extends over 11 amino acids. CDR3 in DNA: TGCGCCAGCAGTGAAGGAGAGACCCAGTACTTC. This sequence encodes CASSEGETQYF.

Here the CDR3 reads CASSSLGTSGRGYEQYF. The CDR3 DNA reads as TGTGCCAGCAGCTCCCTTGGGACTAGCGGGAGGGGCTACGAGCAGTACTTC. This rearrangement joins TRBV11-2 to TRBJ2-7; TRBD2 agrees at 16 bases. This CDR3 has 17 residues. After removal of 4 bases from V and 3 bases from J, the junction contained 6 bases not matched to a gene. Germline V lookup: CDR1 SGHAT, CDR2 FQNNGV.

In this sample, this clone turned up a few times. For the CDR3, the DNA is TGCGCCAGCAGCTTGTCTACAGGCGGTATCGACACTGAAGCTTTCTTT. As protein: CASSLSTGGIDTEAFF. V and J are TRBV5-1 and TRBJ1-1; D perhaps matches TRBD1 (5 bases). The length of the CDR3 is 16 residues. Germline CDR1 SGHRS, CDR2 YFSETQ. Trimming pared 1 base from V and 3 bases from J, leaving 16 bases between.

This chain connects TRBV7-2 to TRBJ2-1; 10 bases fit TRBD2. This CDR3 contains 18 residues. Per germline, CDR1 SGHTA and CDR2 FQGNSA. V dropped 1 base and J dropped 8; count of bases not matched to a gene: 14. The CDR3 DNA reads TGTGCCAGCAGCTTAGGGGTTTATGCTAGCGGGAGCTCGGATGAGCAGTTCTTC. Its translation is CASSLGVYASGSSDEQFF.

V is TRBV27 and J is TRBJ2-7; 9 bases map to TRBD1. The CDR3 has 15 residues. The V gene's germline CDR1 is MNHEY and CDR2 SMNVEV (reference sequence). J lost 2 bases, V lost 6 bases, and 8 bases had no gene match. CDR3 bases: TGTGCCAGCAGAAATCGTGGGACAGGGCCCTACGAGCAGTACTTC. This encodes CASRNRGTGPYEQYF.